This T cell receptor beta chain was sequenced in a study of T-cell reconstitution after alpha-beta-depleted transplantation in children. Preparation of the TCRbeta library was carried out with unique molecular identifiers. TCRdb independently ran MiXCR on the PCR reads; one entry per CDR3 protein. The table includes 500,000 to 600,000 distinct CDR3 sequences, roughly a quarter detected once. V lost 0 bases, J lost 12 bases, and 12 bases lay in between. Germline V gene data show CDR1 as SGHAT and CDR2 as FQNNGV. There are 13 residues in the CDR3. J is TRBJ2-1 and V is TRBV11-2; no clear D gene. The receptor was isolated from a boy under two years old with Wiskott-Aldrich syndrome, due to receive a stem cell transplant. The sequenced sample was PBMCs, obtained before TCRalphabeta/CD19-depleted stem cell transplant. CDR3 amino acids: CASSLDTDRLQFF. CDR3 sequence (DNA): TGTGCCAGCAGCTTAGATACGGACCGATTGCAGTTCTTC. Variable domain in full (rest from reference TRBV11-2 and TRBJ2-1): EAGVAQSPRYKIIEKRQSVAFWCNPISGHATLYWYQQILGQGPKLLIQFQNNGVVDDSQLPKDRFSAERLKGVDSTLKIQPAKLEDSAVYLCASSLDTDRLQFFGPGTRLTVL.